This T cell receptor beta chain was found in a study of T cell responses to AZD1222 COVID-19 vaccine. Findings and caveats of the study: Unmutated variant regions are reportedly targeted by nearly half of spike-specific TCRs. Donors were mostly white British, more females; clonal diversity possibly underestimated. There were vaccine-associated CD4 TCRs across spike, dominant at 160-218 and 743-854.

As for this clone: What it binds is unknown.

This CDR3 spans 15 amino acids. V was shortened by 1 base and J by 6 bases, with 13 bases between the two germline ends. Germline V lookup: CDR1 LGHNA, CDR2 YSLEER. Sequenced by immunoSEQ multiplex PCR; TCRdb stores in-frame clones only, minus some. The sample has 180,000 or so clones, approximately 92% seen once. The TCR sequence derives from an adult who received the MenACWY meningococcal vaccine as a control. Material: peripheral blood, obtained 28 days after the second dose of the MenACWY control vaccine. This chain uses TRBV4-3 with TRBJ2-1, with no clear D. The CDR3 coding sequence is TGCGCCAGCAGCCAAGGATTGGGCAGCCTCAATGAGCAGTTCTTC. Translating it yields CASSQGLGSLNEQFF.